The 6 T cell receptor beta chains below come from one sample, sequenced in a study of T cells in Graves' hyperthyroidism and ophthalmopathy. Regions amplified from RNA transcripts were the TCR beta CDR3 regions. First-round RT-PCR targeting the TCR CDR3 was performed with the HTBI primer set. Via MiXCR, TCRdb re-called the multiplex PCR reads, giving one row per CDR3 protein. This sample carries 450,000 to 600,000 distinct CDR3 sequences, about 14% of them seen once, and the ten largest clones take approximately 14%. The sequencing sample was made of blood. These receptors all stem from a woman in her forties with Graves' hyperthyroidism.

This clonotype was seen a handful of times. The V gene is TRBV5-1, the J gene TRBJ1-3; D may be TRBD1 (6 bases). Trimming shortened V by 1 base and J by 0 bases, and 11 bases separated the two germline ends. The CDR3 totals 16 residues. The germline V gene encodes CDR1 SGHRS and CDR2 YFSETQ. The CDR3 loop reads CASSLRGGDSGNTIYF. DNA of the CDR3: TGCGCCAGCAGCTTGAGAGGGGGTGACTCTGGAAACACCATATATTTT. Supplemented by reference TRBV5-1 and TRBJ1-3, the full variable domain reads KAGVTQTPRYLIKTRGQQVTLSCSPISGHRSVSWYQQTPGQGLQFLFEYFSETQRNKGNFPGRFSGRQFSNSRSEMNVSTLELGDSALYLCASSLRGGDSGNTIYFGEGSWLTVV.

This clonotype was observed at least ten times. V gene TRBV20-1 combines with J gene TRBJ2-3; 11 bases map to TRBD2. The ends lost 8 bases at V and 0 bases at J; junction bases unmatched: 10. The CDR3 covers 16 residues. CDR1 is DFQATT, CDR2 SNEGSKA, per germline (reference sequence). CDR3 in DNA: TGCAGTTCCGCCCCCGGGACTAGCGGTAGCACAGATACGCAGTATTTT. It translates to CSSAPGTSGSTDTQYF.

This clonotype was detected many times. The gene calls are TRBV28 and TRBJ1-2; 7 nucleotides align to TRBD1. Germline V lookup: CDR1 MDHEN, CDR2 SYDVKM. The CDR3 runs to 15 residues. V was clipped by 7 bases and J by 1 base; unmatched bases: 9. CDR3 DNA: TGTGCCAGCAACCAGAGGGGGCTGTTTAACTATGGCTACACCTTC. Translation gives CASNQRGLFNYGYTF.

This clonotype has ten or more counts. This rearrangement joins TRBV7-2 to TRBJ2-3; D is undetermined. CDR3 length: 12 amino acids. V was cut by 4 bases and J by 5 bases, with 7 bases left in between. Germline V CDR1 and CDR2: SGHTA, FQGNSA. In DNA form, the CDR3 reads TGTGCCAGCAGCTCCCGCGGAGATACGCAGTATTTT. It translates to CASSSRGDTQYF.

This clonotype occurred a few times. The chain joins TRBV7-8 to TRBJ2-3; 12 bases map to TRBD2. Per the germline V gene, CDR1 is SGHVS and CDR2 is FQNEAQ. V lost 4 bases, J lost 6 bases, and 5 bases stayed unmatched. There are 15 residues in the CDR3. CDR3 sequence: CASSSSGRAFDTQYF. The CDR3 DNA is TGTGCCAGCAGCTCTAGCGGGAGGGCGTTTGATACGCAGTATTTT.

The chain uses TRBV20-1 and TRBJ2-7; D is undetermined. This CDR3 spans 11 amino acids. Looked up from germline, CDR1 is DFQATT and CDR2 is SNEGSKA (reference sequence). Trimming stripped 3 bases from V and 4 bases from J, with 7 bases between. Here the CDR3 reads CSARAPYEQYF. CDR3 coding DNA: TGCAGTGCTAGGGCCCCTTACGAGCAGTACTTC.